This entry lists 25 T cell receptor beta chains sequenced from one sample in a study of technical replicates of blood from several donors. The protocol was immunoSEQ multiplex PCR, while the TCRdb copy is restricted to in-frame clones and leaves out a portion. The sample shows about 67,000 clones, about 97% of them seen only once. Sequenced input: T cells isolated from PBMCs. These receptors all come from a human donor in good health.

The rearrangement links TRBV4-3 to TRBJ1-4; 10 bases align to TRBD1. CDR1 LGHNA and CDR2 YSLEER come from the germline V gene. The CDR3 length is 17 residues. The junction had 5 bases not matched to a gene; V was cut back by 4 bases and J by 0 bases. CDR3 sequence: CASSPLDRGTTNEKLFF. CDR3 coding DNA: TGCGCCAGCAGCCCGTTGGACAGGGGGACAACTAATGAAAAACTGTTTTTT.

The chain employs TRBV19 and TRBJ2-7, with D uncertain. Trimming pared 1 base from V and 6 bases from J, leaving 13 bases between. This CDR3 contains 14 residues. Germline V gives CDR1 LNHDA, CDR2 SQIVND (reference sequence). The CDR3 DNA reads TGTGCCAGTAGTATAGCGCGGCTGCCTCGCGAGCAGTACTTC. Translated, it gives CASSIARLPREQYF.

This clone was observed once. The CDR3 nucleotides read TGTGCCTGGACCGGACAGCCCTATGGCTACACCTTC. Translation gives CAWTGQPYGYTF. This chain links TRBV30 with TRBJ1-2, with D possibly being TRBD1 (6 bases). The CDR3 length is 12 residues. The germline V gene encodes CDR1 GTSNPN and CDR2 SVGIG (reference sequence). The V and J ends lost 4 bases and 4 bases respectively, with 10 bases between them.

The rearrangement uses TRBV11-3 and TRBJ2-1, with 7 bases fitting TRBD2. The J segment lost 7 bases and the V segment lost 1 base, leaving 4 bases of the junction unmatched. Germline values: CDR1 SGHNT, CDR2 YENEEA. The CDR3 totals 14 residues. The CDR3: CASSLARERNEQFF. The CDR3 DNA reads TGTGCCAGCAGCTTAGCGCGGGAGAGGAATGAGCAGTTCTTC.

V gene TRBV5-6 combines with J gene TRBJ2-7; 8 nucleotides align to TRBD1. Germline V gene lookup returns CDR1 SGHDT and CDR2 YYEEEE. This CDR3 spans 14 amino acids. V gave up 2 bases and J gave up 1 base; unmatched junction bases: 2. For the CDR3, the DNA is TGTGCCAGCAGCTTCGGGACAGGATCCTACGAGCAGTACTTC. It encodes CASSFGTGSYEQYF. The full variable domain, in which reference TRBV5-6 and TRBJ2-7 provide the parts outside the CDR3, is DAGVTQSPTHLIKTRGQQVTLRCSPKSGHDTVSWYQQALGQGPQFIFQYYEEEERQRGNFPDRFSGHQFPNYSSELNVNALLLGDSALYLCASSFGTGSYEQYFGPGTRLTVT.

The gene calls are TRBV11-2 and TRBJ2-5; 15 positions agree with TRBD2. The CDR3 has 16 amino acids. Per the germline V gene, CDR1 is SGHAT and CDR2 is FQNNGV. The J segment lost 3 bases and the V segment lost 1 base, leaving 0 bases of the junction unmatched. CDR3 amino acids: CASSLGTSGREETQYF. The CDR3 coding sequence is TGTGCCAGCAGCTTAGGGACTAGCGGGAGGGAAGAGACCCAGTACTTC.

Only one count was recorded for this clone. This rearrangement joins TRBV6-5 to TRBJ2-4; D ambiguous. The CDR3 runs 14 residues. Germline values: CDR1 MNHEY, CDR2 SVGAGI. Trimming cost V 0 bases and J 7 bases, with 10 bases left between them. CDR3 DNA sequence: TGTGCCAGCAGTTACTCCGCGCGGCTTAACATTCAGTACTTC. It encodes CASSYSARLNIQYF.

The table lists this clone with a count of one. This chain uses TRBV5-4 with TRBJ1-5; D call uncertain. The V gene's germline CDR1 is SGHNT and CDR2 YYREEE (reference sequence). V was cut by 4 bases and J by 3 bases, with 5 bases left in between. The CDR3 length is 12 residues. In DNA form, the CDR3 reads TGTGCCAGCAGCGCGGACAATCAGCCCCAGCATTTT. Amino acid sequence: CASSADNQPQHF.

The V call is TRBV13, the J call TRBJ2-5; 7 positions agree with TRBD1. CDR1 is PRHDT and CDR2 is FYEKMQ in the germline V gene (reference sequence). The CDR3 is made up of 16 amino acids. V dropped 4 bases and J dropped 6; count of bases not matched to a gene: 14. The CDR3 region has the DNA TGTGCCAGCAGCTCTAGACAGGGCCTCGCGGTGAAGACCCAGTACTTC. Its translation is CASSSRQGLAVKTQYF.

V is TRBV4-2 and J is TRBJ1-2; D call uncertain. The V and J ends lost 7 bases and 0 bases respectively, with 9 bases between them. The CDR3 contains 13 residues. Looked up from germline, CDR1 is LGHNA and CDR2 is YNFKEQ. CDR3 DNA sequence: TGTGCCAGCATGCTAGACTCTAACTATGGCTACACCTTC. It encodes CASMLDSNYGYTF.

The table lists this clone with a count of one. The chain carries TRBV9 and TRBJ1-2; D is undetermined. V was cut by 1 base and J by 2 bases, with 6 bases left in between. Germline lookup yields CDR1 SGDLS and CDR2 YYNGEE. The CDR3 loop spans 13 amino acids. CDR3 loop: CASSVQENYGYTF. CDR3 sequence (DNA): TGTGCCAGCAGCGTACAGGAAAACTATGGCTACACCTTC.

This chain joins TRBV6-1 and TRBJ1-2; D uncertain. V was clipped by 6 bases and J by 3 bases, with 11 bases between them. Germline lookup yields CDR1 MNHNS and CDR2 SASEGT. This CDR3 is 13 amino acids long. The DNA of the CDR3 is TGTGCCAGCAGGAAAGACAAGTACTATGGCTACACCTTC. Its translation: CASRKDKYYGYTF.

The V and J genes are TRBV28 and TRBJ1-1; D gene ambiguous. CDR1 is MDHEN, CDR2 SYDVKM, per germline. V dropped 8 bases and J dropped 1 base, with 14 bases sitting between them. The CDR3 sequence is 14 residues long. CDR3 amino acids: CASGIGGKNTEAFF. The DNA for the CDR3 is TGTGCCAGCGGCATAGGCGGAAAGAACACTGAAGCTTTCTTT.

J is TRBJ1-1 and V is TRBV19; 8 nucleotides match TRBD1. There are 14 residues in the CDR3. V lost 3 bases and J lost 3; bases outside the gene matches: 3. CDR1 is LNHDA, CDR2 SQIVND, per germline (reference sequence). The CDR3 protein is CASSIGQGHTEAFF. The CDR3 DNA sequence: TGTGCCAGTAGTATTGGACAGGGACACACTGAAGCTTTCTTT.

The gene calls are TRBV6-5 and TRBJ2-2; TRBD2 matches at 10 bases. Germline V gene lookup returns CDR1 MNHEY and CDR2 SVGAGI. The CDR3 is 16 amino acids. The V and J ends lost 3 bases and 4 bases, in that order; junction bases with no gene match: 5. The CDR3 coding sequence is TGTGCCAGCAGTTATATGGCTAGCGGGAGCACCGGGGAGCTGTTTTTT. This sequence encodes CASSYMASGSTGELFF.

V is TRBV6-5 and J is TRBJ1-4; the match to TRBD1 covers 7 bases. The CDR3 totals 16 residues. Germline trimming cut 2 bases from V and 8 bases from J; bases unmatched to any gene: 11. Germline V gene sequence: CDR1 MNHEY, CDR2 SVGAGI. The CDR3 nucleotides are TGTGCCAGCAGTTACACGACAGGGATCCGGTTAGAAAAACTGTTTTTT. This translates into CASSYTTGIRLEKLFF.

The V and J genes are TRBV6-4 and TRBJ2-1; 12 bases match TRBD2. V shed 6 bases, J shed 7 bases, and the junction held 7 bases outside the gene matches. Per the germline V gene, CDR1 is MRHNA and CDR2 is SNTAGT. The CDR3 loop spans 15 amino acids. The DNA of the CDR3 is TGTGCCAGCAGCCAGAGTCTAGCGGGAGGGAATGAGCAGTTCTTC. It encodes CASSQSLAGGNEQFF.

V is TRBV6-5 and J is TRBJ1-4; D uncertain. V was clipped by 0 bases and J by 8 bases, with 7 bases between them. The CDR3 contains 13 residues. Germline V gene data show CDR1 as MNHEY and CDR2 as SVGAGI. The CDR3 is CASSYSTGEKLFF. In nucleotides, the CDR3 is TGTGCCAGCAGTTACTCGACTGGGGAAAAACTGTTTTTT.

To note about this clone: This specimen includes other DNA sequences encoding the same CDR3. This sequence joins TRBV9 and TRBJ2-7; D is uncertain. V lost 0 bases to trimming and J lost 2 bases, with 9 bases between them. The CDR3 consists of 14 residues. Germline V gene sequence: CDR1 SGDLS, CDR2 YYNGEE. CDR3: CASSVGGGTYEQYF. As DNA, the CDR3 is TGTGCCAGCAGCGTAGGTGGCGGAACCTACGAGCAGTACTTC.

The chain couples TRBV15 to TRBJ2-1; tentative D call: TRBD2 (5 bases). Per the germline V gene, CDR1 is LNHNV and CDR2 is YYDKDF (reference sequence). The CDR3 runs 12 residues. V lost 0 bases to trimming and J lost 9 bases, with 6 bases between them. CDR3: CATSREGSEQFF. The CDR3 DNA reads TGTGCCACCAGCAGAGAAGGGAGTGAGCAGTTCTTC.

The rearrangement joins TRBV11-3 to TRBJ2-7; D ambiguous. The CDR3 sequence is 15 residues long. CDR1 and CDR2 (germline): SGHNT, YENEEA. V gave up 3 bases and J gave up 3 bases, with 15 bases separating them. The CDR3 loop is CASSLLGLGFYEQYF. The CDR3 region has the DNA TGTGCCAGCAGCTTGCTGGGCCTTGGATTCTACGAGCAGTACTTC.

The gene calls are TRBV9 and TRBJ1-1; tentatively, D is TRBD1 (6 bases). This CDR3 spans 13 amino acids. Germline V gives CDR1 SGDLS, CDR2 YYNGEE. The ends were cut back, 3 bases at V and 6 bases at J, with 12 bases in the middle. The CDR3 DNA reads as TGTGCCAGCAGCGCGGACAGTATCCCTGAAGCTTTCTTT. Residues: CASSADSIPEAFF. The full variable domain, completed using reference TRBV9 and TRBJ1-1, is DSGVTQTPKHLITATGQRVTLRCSPRSGDLSVYWYQQSLDQGLQFLIQYYNGEERAKGNILERFSAQQFPDLHSELNLSSLELGDSALYFCASSADSIPEAFFGQGTRLTVV.

This clone was detected only once. This rearrangement joins TRBV6-4 to TRBJ1-5, with D possibly being TRBD1 (6 bases). V was pared by 6 bases and J by 4 bases, with 16 bases between. The length of the CDR3 is 15 residues. Germline V lookup: CDR1 MRHNA, CDR2 SNTAGT. CDR3 sequence (DNA): TGTGCCAGCAGGGTCGACAGGTTTGCTAATCAGCCCCAGCATTTT. Its translation: CASRVDRFANQPQHF.

This clone was recorded only once. The chain is built from TRBV29-1 and TRBJ2-1, with TRBD2 matching over 8 bases. V lost 6 bases and J lost 4; bases outside the gene matches: 5. The CDR3 totals 13 residues. The germline gives CDR1 SQVTM, CDR2 ANQGSEA. CDR3 coding DNA: TGCAGCGTGGGGCGGGAGGTATACAATGAGCAGTTCTTC. Encoded protein: CSVGREVYNEQFF.

The count of this clone is one. V and J are TRBV11-2 and TRBJ2-7, with no clear D. Germline V CDR1 and CDR2: SGHAT, FQNNGV. This CDR3 is 12 amino acids long. Trimming pared 7 bases from V and 3 bases from J, leaving 10 bases between. CDR3 bases: TGTGCCAGCACCCTAGGTGGCTACGAGCAGTACTTC. Translation: CASTLGGYEQYF. Full variable domain (outside the CDR3, taken from reference TRBV11-2 and TRBJ2-7): EAGVAQSPRYKIIEKRQSVAFWCNPISGHATLYWYQQILGQGPKLLIQFQNNGVVDDSQLPKDRFSAERLKGVDSTLKIQPAKLEDSAVYLCASTLGGYEQYFGPGTRLTVT.